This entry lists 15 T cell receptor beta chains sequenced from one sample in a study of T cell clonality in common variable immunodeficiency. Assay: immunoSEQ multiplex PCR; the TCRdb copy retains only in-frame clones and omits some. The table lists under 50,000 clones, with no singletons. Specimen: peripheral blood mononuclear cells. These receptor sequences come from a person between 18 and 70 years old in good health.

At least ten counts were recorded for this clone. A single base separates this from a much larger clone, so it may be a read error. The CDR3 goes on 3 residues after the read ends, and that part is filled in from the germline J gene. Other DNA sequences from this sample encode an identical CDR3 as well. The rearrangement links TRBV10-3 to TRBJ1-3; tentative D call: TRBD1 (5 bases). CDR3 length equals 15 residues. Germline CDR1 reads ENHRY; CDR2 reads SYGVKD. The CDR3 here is CAIQWGGSSGNTIYF. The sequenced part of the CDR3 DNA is TGTGCCATCCAATGGGGGGGATCCTCTGGAAACACG.

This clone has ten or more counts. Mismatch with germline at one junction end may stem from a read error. CDR3 loop: CASSLLAGTDTQYF. The DNA read from the CDR3 is TGTGCTAGCAGCTTACTAGCCGGCACAGATACG. The V call is TRBV7-7, the J call TRBJ2-3; D possibly corresponds to TRBD2 (6 bases). The sequenced fragment ends 3 residues before the CDR3 boundary, so the rest is inferred from the germline J gene. The CDR3 consists of 14 residues. Germline V gene data show CDR1 as SSHAT and CDR2 as FNYEAQ (reference sequence).

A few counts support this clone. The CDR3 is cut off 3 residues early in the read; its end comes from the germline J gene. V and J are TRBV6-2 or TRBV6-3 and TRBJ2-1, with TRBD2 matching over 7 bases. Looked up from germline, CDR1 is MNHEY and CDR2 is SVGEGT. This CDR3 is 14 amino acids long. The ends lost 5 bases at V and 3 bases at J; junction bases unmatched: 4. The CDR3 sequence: CASSGTTLYNEQFF. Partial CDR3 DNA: TGTGCCAGCAGTGGGACTACGCTCTACAATGAG.

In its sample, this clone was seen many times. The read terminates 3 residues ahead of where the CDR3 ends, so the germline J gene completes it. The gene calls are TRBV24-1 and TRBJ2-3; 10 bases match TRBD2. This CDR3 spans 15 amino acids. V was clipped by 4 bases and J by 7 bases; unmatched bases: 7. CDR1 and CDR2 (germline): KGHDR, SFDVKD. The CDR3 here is CATSDPSGSRHTQYF. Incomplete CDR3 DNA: TGTGCCACCAGTGACCCTAGCGGGAGTCGGCATACG.

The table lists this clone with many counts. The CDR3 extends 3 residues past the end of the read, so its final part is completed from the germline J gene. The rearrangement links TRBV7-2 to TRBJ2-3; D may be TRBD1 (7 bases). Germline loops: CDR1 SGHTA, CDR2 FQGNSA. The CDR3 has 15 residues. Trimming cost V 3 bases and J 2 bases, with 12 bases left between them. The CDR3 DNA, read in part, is TGTGCCAGCAGCTTGGAGGGGGCGGACACAGATACG. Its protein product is CASSLEGADTDT. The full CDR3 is CASSLEGADTDTQYF.

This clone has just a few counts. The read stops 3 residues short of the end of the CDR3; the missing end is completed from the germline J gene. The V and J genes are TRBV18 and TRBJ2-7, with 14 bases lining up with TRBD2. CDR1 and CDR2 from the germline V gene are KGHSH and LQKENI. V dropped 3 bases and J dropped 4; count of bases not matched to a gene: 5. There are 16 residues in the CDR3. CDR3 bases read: TGTGCCAGCTCACCCGACGGACTAGCGGGAGGATACGAG. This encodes CASSPDGLAGGYE. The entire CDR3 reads CASSPDGLAGGYEQYF.

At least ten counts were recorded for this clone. CDR3 DNA (partial): TGTGCCAGCAGCACCTCGGAGGGCCGAAGTAGCGGGGAG. It specifies CASSTSEGRSSGE. The full CDR3 protein is CASSTSEGRSSGELFF. The rearrangement uses TRBV7-3 and TRBJ2-2, with D tentatively TRBD2 (6 bases). The read terminates 3 residues ahead of where the CDR3 ends, so the germline J gene completes it. V was shortened by 5 bases and J by 7 bases, with 20 bases between the two germline ends. There are 16 residues in the CDR3. Per germline, CDR1 SGHTA and CDR2 FQGTGA.

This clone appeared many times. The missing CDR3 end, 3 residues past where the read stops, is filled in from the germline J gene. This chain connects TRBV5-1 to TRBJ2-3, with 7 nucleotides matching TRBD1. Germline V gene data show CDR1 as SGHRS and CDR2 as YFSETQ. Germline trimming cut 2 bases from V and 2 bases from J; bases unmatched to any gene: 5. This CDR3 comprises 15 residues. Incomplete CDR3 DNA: TGCGCCAGCAGCTTCCGGGACAGAAACACAGATACG. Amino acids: CASSFRDRNTDT. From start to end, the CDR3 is CASSFRDRNTDTQYF. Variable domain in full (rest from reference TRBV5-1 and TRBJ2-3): KAGVTQTPRYLIKTRGQQVTLSCSPISGHRSVSWYQQTPGQGLQFLFEYFSETQRNKGNFPGRFSGRQFSNSRSEMNVSTLELGDSALYLCASSFRDRNTDTQYFGPGTRLTVL.

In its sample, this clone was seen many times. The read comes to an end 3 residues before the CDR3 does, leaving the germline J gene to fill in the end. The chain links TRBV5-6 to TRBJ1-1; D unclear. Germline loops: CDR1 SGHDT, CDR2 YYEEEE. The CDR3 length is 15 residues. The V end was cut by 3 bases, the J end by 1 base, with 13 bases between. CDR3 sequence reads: CASSSRYTWNTEAFF. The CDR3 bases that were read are TGTGCCAGCAGCTCCCGATATACATGGAACACTGAA.

CDR3 DNA, as far as it was read: TGCGCCAGCAGCACCTTTCTGGCTAGCGGGGGCCAAGAGACG. Translation: CASSTFLASGGQET. The entire CDR3 protein reads CASSTFLASGGQETQYF. The chain combines TRBV5-1 with TRBJ2-3, with 10 bases aligning to TRBD2. Sequencing ends 3 residues short of the CDR3 end; the germline J gene provides the rest. The CDR3 covers 17 residues. Germline CDR1 and CDR2: SGHRS and YFSETQ.

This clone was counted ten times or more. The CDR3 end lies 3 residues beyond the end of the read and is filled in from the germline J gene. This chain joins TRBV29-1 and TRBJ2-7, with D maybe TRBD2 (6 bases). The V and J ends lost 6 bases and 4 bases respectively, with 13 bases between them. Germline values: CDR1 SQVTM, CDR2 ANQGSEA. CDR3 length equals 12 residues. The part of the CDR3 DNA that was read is TGCAGCGTCGCCGGAGGGTCTTACGAG. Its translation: CSVAGGSYE. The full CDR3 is CSVAGGSYEQYF.

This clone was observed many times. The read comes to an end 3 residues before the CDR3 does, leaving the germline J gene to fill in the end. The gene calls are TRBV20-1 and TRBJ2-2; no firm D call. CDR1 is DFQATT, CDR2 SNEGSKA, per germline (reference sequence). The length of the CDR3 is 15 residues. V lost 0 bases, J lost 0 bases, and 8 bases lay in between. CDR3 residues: CSARDPKANTGELFF. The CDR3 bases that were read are TGCAGTGCTAGAGATCCCAAGGCGAACACCGGGGAG.

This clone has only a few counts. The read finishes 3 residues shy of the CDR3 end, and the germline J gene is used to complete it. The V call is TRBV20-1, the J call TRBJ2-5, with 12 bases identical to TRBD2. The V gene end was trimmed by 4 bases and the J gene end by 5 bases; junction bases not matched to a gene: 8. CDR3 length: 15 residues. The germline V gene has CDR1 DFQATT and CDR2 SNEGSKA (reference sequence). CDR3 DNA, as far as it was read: TGCAGTGCTACCGCGGCTAGCGGGGGGGCGGAGACC. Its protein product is CSATAASGGAET. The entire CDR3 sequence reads CSATAASGGAETQYF.

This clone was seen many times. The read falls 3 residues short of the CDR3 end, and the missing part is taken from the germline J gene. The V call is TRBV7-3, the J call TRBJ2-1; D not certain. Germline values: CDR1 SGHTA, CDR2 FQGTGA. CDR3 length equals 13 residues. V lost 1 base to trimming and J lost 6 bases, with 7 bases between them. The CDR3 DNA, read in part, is TGTGCCAGCAGCTTAAAGCCGGGCAATGAG. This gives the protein CASSLKPGNE. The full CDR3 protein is CASSLKPGNEQFF.

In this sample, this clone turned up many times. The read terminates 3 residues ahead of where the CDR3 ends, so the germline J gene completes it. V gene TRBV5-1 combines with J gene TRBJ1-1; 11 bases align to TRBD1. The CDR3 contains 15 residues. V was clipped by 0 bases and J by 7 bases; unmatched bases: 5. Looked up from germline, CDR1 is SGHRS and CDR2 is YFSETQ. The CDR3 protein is CASSLVGTGGDEAFF. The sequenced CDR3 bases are TGCGCCAGCAGCTTGGTGGGGACAGGGGGTGATGAA.